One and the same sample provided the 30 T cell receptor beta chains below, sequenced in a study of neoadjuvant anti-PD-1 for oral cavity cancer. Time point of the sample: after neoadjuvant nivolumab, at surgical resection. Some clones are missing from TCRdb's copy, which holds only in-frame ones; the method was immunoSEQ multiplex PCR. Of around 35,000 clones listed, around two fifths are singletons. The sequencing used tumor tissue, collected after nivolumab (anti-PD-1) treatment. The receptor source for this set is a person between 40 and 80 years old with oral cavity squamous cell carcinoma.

CDR3 residues: CASSSILDGYTF. CDR3 DNA sequence: TGTGCCAGCAGTTCCATTCTTGATGGCTACACCTTC. This chain uses TRBV6-6 with TRBJ1-2, with D unresolved. Trimming took 4 bases from V and 6 from J, leaving 9 bases between them. CDR3 length: 12 amino acids. Germline CDR1 MNHNY, CDR2 SVGAGI (reference sequence).

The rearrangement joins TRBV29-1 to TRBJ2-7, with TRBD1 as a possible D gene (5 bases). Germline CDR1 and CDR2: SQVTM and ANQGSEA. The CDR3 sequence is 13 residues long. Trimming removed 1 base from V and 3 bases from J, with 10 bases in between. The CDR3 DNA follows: TGCAGCGTTGAAGGGCAGGGATACTACGAGCAGTACTTC. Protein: CSVEGQGYYEQYF.

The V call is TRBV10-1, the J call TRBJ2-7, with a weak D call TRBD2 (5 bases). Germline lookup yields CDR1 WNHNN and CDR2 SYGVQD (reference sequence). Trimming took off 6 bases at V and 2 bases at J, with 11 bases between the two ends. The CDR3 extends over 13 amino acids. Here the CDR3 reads CASREEPPYEQYF. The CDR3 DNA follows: TGCGCCAGCAGGGAGGAACCTCCCTACGAGCAGTACTTC.

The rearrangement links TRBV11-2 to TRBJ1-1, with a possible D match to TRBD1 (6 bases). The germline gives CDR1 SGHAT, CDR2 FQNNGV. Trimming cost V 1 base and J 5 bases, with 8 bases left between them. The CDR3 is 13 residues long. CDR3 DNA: TGTGCCAGCAGCTTAGTACAGGGAACTGAAGCTTTCTTT. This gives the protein CASSLVQGTEAFF.

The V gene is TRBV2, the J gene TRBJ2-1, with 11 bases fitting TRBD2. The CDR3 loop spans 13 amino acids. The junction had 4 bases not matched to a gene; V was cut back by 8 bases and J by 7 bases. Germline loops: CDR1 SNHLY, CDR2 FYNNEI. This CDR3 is CASGSGRGNEQFF. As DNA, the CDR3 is TGTGCCAGCGGTAGCGGGAGGGGGAATGAGCAGTTCTTC.

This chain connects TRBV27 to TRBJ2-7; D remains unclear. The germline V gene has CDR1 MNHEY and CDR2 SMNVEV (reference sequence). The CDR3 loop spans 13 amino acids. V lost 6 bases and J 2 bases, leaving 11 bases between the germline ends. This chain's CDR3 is CASSRALAYEQYF. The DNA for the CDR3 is TGTGCCAGCAGCCGGGCCCTGGCCTACGAGCAGTACTTC.

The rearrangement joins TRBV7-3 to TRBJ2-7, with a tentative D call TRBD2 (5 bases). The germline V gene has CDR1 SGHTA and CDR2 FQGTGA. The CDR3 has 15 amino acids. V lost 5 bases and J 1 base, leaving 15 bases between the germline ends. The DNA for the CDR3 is TGTGCCAGCAGCCAGAACCCGGGGAGTTCCTACGAGCAGTACTTC. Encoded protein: CASSQNPGSSYEQYF.

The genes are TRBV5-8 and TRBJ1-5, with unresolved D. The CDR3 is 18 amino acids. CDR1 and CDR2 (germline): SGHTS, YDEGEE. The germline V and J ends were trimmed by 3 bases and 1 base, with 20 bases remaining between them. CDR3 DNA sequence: TGTGCCAGCAGCTGGACTCCTGGATGGGGAGGGAGCAATCAGCCCCAGCATTTT. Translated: CASSWTPGWGGSNQPQHF.

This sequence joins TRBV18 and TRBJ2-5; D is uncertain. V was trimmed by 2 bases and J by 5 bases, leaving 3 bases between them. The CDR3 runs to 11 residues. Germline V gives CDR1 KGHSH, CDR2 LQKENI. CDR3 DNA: TGTGCCAGCTCACCAGGGGAGACCCAGTACTTC. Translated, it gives CASSPGETQYF.

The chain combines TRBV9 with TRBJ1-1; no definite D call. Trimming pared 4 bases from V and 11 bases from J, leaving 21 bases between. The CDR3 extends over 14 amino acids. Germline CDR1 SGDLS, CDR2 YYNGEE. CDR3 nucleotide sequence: TGTGCCAGCAGCCCTTATCGAAACCGTGTTGGGGCTTTCTTT. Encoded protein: CASSPYRNRVGAFF.

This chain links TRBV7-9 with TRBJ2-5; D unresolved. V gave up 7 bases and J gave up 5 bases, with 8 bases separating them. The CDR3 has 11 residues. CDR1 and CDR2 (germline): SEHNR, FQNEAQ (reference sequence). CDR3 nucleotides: TGTGCCAGCACCCAAAGGGAGACCCAGTACTTC. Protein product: CASTQRETQYF.

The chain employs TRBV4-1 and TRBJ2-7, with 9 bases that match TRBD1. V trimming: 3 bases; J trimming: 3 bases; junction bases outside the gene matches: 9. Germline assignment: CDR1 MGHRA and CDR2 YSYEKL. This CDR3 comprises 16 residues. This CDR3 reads CASSQGGQGPYYEQYF. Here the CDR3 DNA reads TGCGCCAGCAGCCAGGGGGGACAGGGCCCTTACTACGAGCAGTACTTC.

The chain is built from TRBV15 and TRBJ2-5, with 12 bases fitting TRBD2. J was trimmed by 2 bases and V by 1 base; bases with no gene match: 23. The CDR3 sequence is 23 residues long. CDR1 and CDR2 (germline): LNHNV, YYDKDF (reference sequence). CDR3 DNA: TGTGCCACCAGCAGAGGACTGGGACAGGGAGGGCTAGCGGGGGGGTATATACAAGAGACCCAGTACTTC. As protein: CATSRGLGQGGLAGGYIQETQYF. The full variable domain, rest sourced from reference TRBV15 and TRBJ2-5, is DAMVIQNPRYQVTQFGKPVTLSCSQTLNHNVMYWYQQKSSQAPKLLFHYYDKDFNNEADTPDNFQSRRPNTSFCFLDIRSPGLGDTAMYLCATSRGLGQGGLAGGYIQETQYFGPGTRLLVL.

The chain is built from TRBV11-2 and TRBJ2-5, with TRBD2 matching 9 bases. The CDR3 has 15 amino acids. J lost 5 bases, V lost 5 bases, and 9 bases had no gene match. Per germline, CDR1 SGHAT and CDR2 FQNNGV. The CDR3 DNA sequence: TGTGCCAGCAGCCGACCGCGGGGGGGGCCGGAGACCCAGTACTTC. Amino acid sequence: CASSRPRGGPETQYF. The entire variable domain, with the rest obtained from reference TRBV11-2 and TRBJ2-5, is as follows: EAGVAQSPRYKIIEKRQSVAFWCNPISGHATLYWYQQILGQGPKLLIQFQNNGVVDDSQLPKDRFSAERLKGVDSTLKIQPAKLEDSAVYLCASSRPRGGPETQYFGPGTRLLVL.

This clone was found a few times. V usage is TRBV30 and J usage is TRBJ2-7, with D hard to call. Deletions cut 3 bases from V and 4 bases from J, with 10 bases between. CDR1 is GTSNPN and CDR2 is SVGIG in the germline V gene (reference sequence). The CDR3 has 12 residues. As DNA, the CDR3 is TGTGCCTGGAGGGCCTCACCTTACGAGCAGTACTTC. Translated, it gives CAWRASPYEQYF.

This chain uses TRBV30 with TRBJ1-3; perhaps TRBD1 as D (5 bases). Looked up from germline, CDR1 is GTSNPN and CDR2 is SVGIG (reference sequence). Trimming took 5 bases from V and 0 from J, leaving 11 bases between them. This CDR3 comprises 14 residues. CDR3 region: CAWADRPSGNTIYF. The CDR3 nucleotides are TGTGCCTGGGCTGACAGACCCTCTGGAAACACCATATATTTT.

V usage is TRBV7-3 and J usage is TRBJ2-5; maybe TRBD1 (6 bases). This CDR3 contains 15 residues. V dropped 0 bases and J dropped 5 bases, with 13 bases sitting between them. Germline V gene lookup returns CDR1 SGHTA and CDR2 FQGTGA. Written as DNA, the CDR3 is TGTGCCAGCAGCTTAACAGGGGGTTCGTGGGAGACCCAGTACTTC. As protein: CASSLTGGSWETQYF.

In DNA form, the CDR3 reads TGTGCCAGCCGCTCCGGGACAGGGGGCCTCGGAGCGGGTTATGGCTACACCTTC. This encodes CASRSGTGGLGAGYGYTF. The gene calls are TRBV7-2 and TRBJ1-2, with 12 bases identical to TRBD1. V was clipped by 8 bases and J by 5 bases; unmatched bases: 18. This CDR3 comprises 18 residues. Germline CDR1 and CDR2: SGHTA and FQGNSA. The full variable domain, its missing parts supplied by reference TRBV7-2 and TRBJ1-2, is GAGVSQSPSNKVTEKGKDVELRCDPISGHTALYWYRQSLGQGLEFLIYFQGNSAPDKSGLPSDRFSAERTGGSVSTLTIQRTQQEDSAVYLCASRSGTGGLGAGYGYTFGSGTRLTVV.

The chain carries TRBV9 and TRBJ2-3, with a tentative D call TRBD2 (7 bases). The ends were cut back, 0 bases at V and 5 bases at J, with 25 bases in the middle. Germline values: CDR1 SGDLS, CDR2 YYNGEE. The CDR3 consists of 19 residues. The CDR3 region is CASSVEPTSFGGRKDTQYF. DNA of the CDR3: TGTGCCAGCAGCGTAGAGCCTACCTCCTTCGGGGGGCGGAAAGATACGCAGTATTTT.

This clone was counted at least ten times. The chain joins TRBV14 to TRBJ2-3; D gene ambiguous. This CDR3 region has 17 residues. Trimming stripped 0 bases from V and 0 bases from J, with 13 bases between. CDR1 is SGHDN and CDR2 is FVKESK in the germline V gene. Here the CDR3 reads CASSQEGPGLSTDTQYF. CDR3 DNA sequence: TGTGCCAGCAGCCAAGAAGGTCCGGGCCTAAGCACAGATACGCAGTATTTT.

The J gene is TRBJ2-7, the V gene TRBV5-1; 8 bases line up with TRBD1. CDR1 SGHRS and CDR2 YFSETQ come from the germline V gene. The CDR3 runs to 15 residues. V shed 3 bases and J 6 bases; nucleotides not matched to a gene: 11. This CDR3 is CASSSHPGQEFEQYF. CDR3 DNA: TGCGCCAGCAGCTCCCACCCGGGACAGGAGTTCGAGCAGTACTTC.

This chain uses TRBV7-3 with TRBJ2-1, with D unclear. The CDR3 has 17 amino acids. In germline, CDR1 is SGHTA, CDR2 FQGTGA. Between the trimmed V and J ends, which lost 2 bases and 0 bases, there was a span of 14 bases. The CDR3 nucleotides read TGTGCCAGCAGCTTATCCGTCGGCCAAAGCTCCTACAATGAGCAGTTCTTC. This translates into CASSLSVGQSSYNEQFF.

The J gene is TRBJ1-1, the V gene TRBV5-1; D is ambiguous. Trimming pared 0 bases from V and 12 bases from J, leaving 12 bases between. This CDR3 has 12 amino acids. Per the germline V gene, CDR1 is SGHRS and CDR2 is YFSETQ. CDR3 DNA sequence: TGCGCCAGCAGCTTGGGAAGGGAGCGGCCTTTCTTT. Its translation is CASSLGRERPFF.

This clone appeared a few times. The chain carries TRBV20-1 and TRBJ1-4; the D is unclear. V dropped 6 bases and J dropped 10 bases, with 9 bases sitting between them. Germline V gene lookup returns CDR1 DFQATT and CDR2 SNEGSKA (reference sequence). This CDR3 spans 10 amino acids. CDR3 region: CSATAGKLFF. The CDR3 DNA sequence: TGCAGTGCCACTGCGGGAAAACTGTTTTTT.

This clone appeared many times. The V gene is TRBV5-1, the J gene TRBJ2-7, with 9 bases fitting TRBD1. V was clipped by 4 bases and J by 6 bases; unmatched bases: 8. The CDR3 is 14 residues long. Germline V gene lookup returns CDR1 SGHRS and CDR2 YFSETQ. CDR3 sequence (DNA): TGCGCCAGCAGCCAGGGGACAGGGAGAAGCGAGCAGTACTTC. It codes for CASSQGTGRSEQYF.

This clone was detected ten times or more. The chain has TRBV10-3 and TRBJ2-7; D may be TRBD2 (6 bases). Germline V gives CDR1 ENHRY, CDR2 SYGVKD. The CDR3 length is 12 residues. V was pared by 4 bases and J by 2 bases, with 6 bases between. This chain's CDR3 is CAISGTTYEQYF. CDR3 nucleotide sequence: TGTGCCATCAGTGGGACTACCTACGAGCAGTACTTC.

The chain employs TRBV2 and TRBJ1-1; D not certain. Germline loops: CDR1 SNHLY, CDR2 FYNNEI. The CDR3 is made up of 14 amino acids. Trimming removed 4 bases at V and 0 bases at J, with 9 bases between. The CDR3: CASSAYRLNTEAFF. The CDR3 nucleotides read TGTGCCAGCAGTGCTTACAGACTGAACACTGAAGCTTTCTTT.

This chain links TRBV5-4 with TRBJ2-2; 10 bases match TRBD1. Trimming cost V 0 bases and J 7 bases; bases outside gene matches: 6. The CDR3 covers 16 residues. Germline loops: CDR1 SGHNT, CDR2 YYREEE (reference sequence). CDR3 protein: CASSLGGQGMDGELFF. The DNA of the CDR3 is TGTGCCAGCAGCTTGGGGGGACAGGGGATGGACGGGGAGCTGTTTTTT.

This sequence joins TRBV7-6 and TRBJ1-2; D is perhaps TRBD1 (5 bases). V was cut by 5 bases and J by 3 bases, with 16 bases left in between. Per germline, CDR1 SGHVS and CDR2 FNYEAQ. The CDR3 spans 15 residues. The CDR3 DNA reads TGTGCCAGCAGCCCGACTGGGGGGTCCGACTATGGCTACACCTTC. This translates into CASSPTGGSDYGYTF. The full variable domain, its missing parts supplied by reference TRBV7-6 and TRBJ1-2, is GAGVSQSPRYKVTKRGQDVALRCDPISGHVSLYWYRQALGQGPEFLTYFNYEAQQDKSGLPNDRFSAERPEGSISTLTIQRTEQRDSAMYRCASSPTGGSDYGYTFGSGTRLTVV.

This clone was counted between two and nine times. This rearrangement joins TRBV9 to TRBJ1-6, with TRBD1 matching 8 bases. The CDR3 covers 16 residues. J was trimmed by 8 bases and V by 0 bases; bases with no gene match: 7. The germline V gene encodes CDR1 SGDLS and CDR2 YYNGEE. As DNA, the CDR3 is TGTGCCAGCAGCGTAGCCCCGGACAGGGCAGATTCACCCCTCCACTTT. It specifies CASSVAPDRADSPLHF.